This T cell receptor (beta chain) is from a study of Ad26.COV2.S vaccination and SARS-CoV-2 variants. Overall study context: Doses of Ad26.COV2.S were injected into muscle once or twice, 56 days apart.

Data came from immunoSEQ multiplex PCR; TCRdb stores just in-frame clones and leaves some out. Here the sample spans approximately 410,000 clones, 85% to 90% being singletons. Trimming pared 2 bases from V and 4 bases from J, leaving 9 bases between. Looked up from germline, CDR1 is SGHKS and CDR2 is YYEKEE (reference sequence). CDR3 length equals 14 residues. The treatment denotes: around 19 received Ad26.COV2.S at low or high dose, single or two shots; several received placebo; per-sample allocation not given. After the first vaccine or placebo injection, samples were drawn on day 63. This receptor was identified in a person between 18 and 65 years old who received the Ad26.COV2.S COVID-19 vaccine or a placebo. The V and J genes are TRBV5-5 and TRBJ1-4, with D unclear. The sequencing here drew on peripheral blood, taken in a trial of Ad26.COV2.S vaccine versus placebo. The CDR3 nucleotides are TGTGCCAGCAGCTTTGCGTCCCTTAATGAAAAACTGTTTTTT. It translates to CASSFASLNEKLFF.